Presented here are 18 T cell receptor beta chains from one specimen sequenced in a study of blood T cell repertoires in COVID-19. Libraries were prepared by immunoSEQ multiplex PCR; TCRdb keeps only in-frame clonotypes and omits some of them. The sample has under 200,000 clones; roughly 84% are singletons. Material: PBMCs or T cells enriched from blood (not recorded which). The receptor source for this set is a woman aged 25-40 years who had been exposed to COVID-19.

The chain links TRBV3-1 (or the pseudogene TRBV3-2) to TRBJ2-3; D possibly corresponds to TRBD2 (5 bases). This CDR3 contains 16 residues. V was cut by 1 base and J by 0 bases, with 11 bases left in between. Germline-derived CDR1 and CDR2 are LGHDT and YNNKEL (reference sequence). The CDR3 DNA sequence: TGTGCCAGCAGCCAAGTGCGGGCGTCTAGCACAGATACGCAGTATTTT. Its protein is CASSQVRASSTDTQYF.

This chain joins TRBV5-8 and TRBJ1-5; TRBD1 might be the D (6 bases). V gave up 4 bases and J gave up 4 bases, with 18 bases separating them. The CDR3 contains 16 residues. Germline V lookup: CDR1 SGHTS, CDR2 YDEGEE. CDR3 amino acids: CASSIRGGVTNQPQHF. CDR3 sequence (DNA): TGTGCCAGCAGCATTAGGGGGGGAGTCACGAATCAGCCCCAGCATTTT.

This chain joins TRBV29-1 and TRBJ2-1; possible D gene TRBD1, 5 bases. The CDR3 extends over 14 amino acids. The germline gives CDR1 SQVTM, CDR2 ANQGSEA. Trimming cost V 0 bases and J 11 bases, with 17 bases left between them. CDR3: CSVEEYSLGQQQFF. DNA of the CDR3: TGCAGCGTTGAAGAGTATAGCCTGGGGCAACAGCAGTTCTTC.

This clone was picked up a small number of times. V and J are TRBV7-2 and TRBJ1-2; D is uncertain. The CDR3 spans 13 residues. CDR1 is SGHTA, CDR2 FQGNSA, per germline. The V end was cut by 1 base, the J end by 8 bases, with 11 bases between. The DNA for the CDR3 is TGTGCCAGCAGCTTAGGAGGGATCTGGGGCTACACCTTC. Translation gives CASSLGGIWGYTF.

The J gene is TRBJ1-1, the V gene TRBV14; TRBD1 agrees at 7 bases. The germline gives CDR1 SGHDN, CDR2 FVKESK. V trimming: 4 bases; J trimming: 10 bases; junction bases outside the gene matches: 3. The CDR3 is 11 residues long. CDR3 nucleotide sequence: TGTGCCAGCAGCCGTGACAGGGCAGCTTTCTTT. This translates into CASSRDRAAFF.

This chain uses TRBV6-2 or TRBV6-3 with TRBJ1-5; weak D call: TRBD1 (5 bases). CDR1 and CDR2 (germline): MNHEY, SVGEGT. V gave up 1 base and J gave up 2 bases, with 6 bases separating them. The CDR3 consists of 14 residues. CDR3 loop: CASSYWGGNQPQHF. Written as DNA, the CDR3 is TGTGCCAGCAGTTACTGGGGGGGCAATCAGCCCCAGCATTTT.

This chain links TRBV12-5 with TRBJ2-1, with 9 bases fitting TRBD2. The CDR3 sequence is 15 residues long. Looked up from germline, CDR1 is LGHNT and CDR2 is FRNRAP. V was clipped by 6 bases and J by 4 bases; unmatched bases: 7. The CDR3 nucleotides are TGTGCTAGTGGCCGACTAGCGGTATCGTACAATGAGCAGTTCTTC. Translation: CASGRLAVSYNEQFF.

The chain links TRBV21-1 to TRBJ1-6; the listed D gene, TRBD1, was not tested against the DNA. TRBV21-1 is given as a pseudogene. This CDR3 is built from 17 residues. CDR3 nucleotide sequence: TGTGCCAGCACCCCCCCCCTTCCAAGACAGGGGGATTCACCCCTCCACTTT. Its translation: CASTPPLPRQGDSPLHF.

The V gene is TRBV10-1, the J gene TRBJ2-1; D gene unclear. Germline V CDR1 and CDR2: WNHNN, SYGVQD (reference sequence). This CDR3 comprises 12 residues. The germline V and J ends were trimmed by 6 bases and 7 bases, with 10 bases remaining between them. In nucleotides, the CDR3 is TGCGCCAGCAGCGCAGGTAGGAATGAGCAGTTCTTC. Translated, it gives CASSAGRNEQFF.

The chain couples TRBV9 to TRBJ2-1; TRBD2 matches at 9 bases. The ends lost 3 bases at V and 2 bases at J; junction bases unmatched: 6. Germline CDR1 SGDLS, CDR2 YYNGEE. The CDR3 runs 16 residues. Written as DNA, the CDR3 is TGTGCCAGCAGCGGGGGTAGCGGGGGAGCCTACAATGAGCAGTTCTTC. It is translated as CASSGGSGGAYNEQFF.

The chain links TRBV9 to TRBJ1-1; 7 bases are shared with TRBD1. Germline-derived CDR1 and CDR2 are SGDLS and YYNGEE. The CDR3 loop spans 15 amino acids. After removal of 3 bases from V and 1 base from J, the junction contained 6 bases not matched to a gene. This CDR3 is CASSASGQPNTEAFF. The DNA for the CDR3 is TGTGCCAGCAGCGCCTCGGGACAGCCGAACACTGAAGCTTTCTTT.

The genes are TRBV7-2 and TRBJ2-6; perhaps TRBD2 as D (7 bases). The CDR3 loop spans 18 amino acids. Germline V gives CDR1 SGHTA, CDR2 FQGNSA. V was trimmed by 5 bases and J by 4 bases, leaving 21 bases between them. The CDR3 DNA reads as TGTGCCAGCAGCCTTCCTCGGGGGGCCTCGGGCGGGGCCAACGTCCTGACTTTC. This gives the protein CASSLPRGASGGANVLTF.

The gene calls are TRBV5-1 and TRBJ2-2; TRBD2 aligns across 9 bases. Trimming at V came to 0 bases and at J to 9 bases, leaving 9 bases not matched to a gene. This CDR3 is 16 amino acids long. The germline V gene encodes CDR1 SGHRS and CDR2 YFSETQ. CDR3 in DNA: TGCGCCAGCAGCTTGGGCACTAGCGGGCTTGGCAGGGAGCTGTTTTTT. Protein product: CASSLGTSGLGRELFF.

A single count supports this clone. The CDR3 here is CAWSGQAVSGAQYF. CDR3 DNA: TGTGCCTGGAGTGGACAAGCGGTTTCGGGGGCCCAGTACTTC. The V gene is TRBV30, the J gene TRBJ2-5; tentative D call: TRBD2 (6 bases). The CDR3 has 14 amino acids. Germline CDR1 GTSNPN, CDR2 SVGIG (reference sequence). V lost 1 base to trimming and J lost 9 bases, with 18 bases between them.

This chain joins TRBV7-3 and TRBJ1-2; TRBD1 matches 8 bases. V shed 5 bases, J shed 7 bases, and the junction held 6 bases outside the gene matches. This CDR3 region has 13 residues. CDR1 is SGHTA, CDR2 FQGTGA, per germline. CDR3: CASSENRGSGYTF. The DNA of the CDR3 is TGTGCCAGCAGCGAGAACAGGGGGAGTGGCTACACCTTC. Looking up the rest from reference TRBV7-3 and TRBJ1-2 gives the full variable domain: GAGVSQTPSNKVTEKGKYVELRCDPISGHTALYWYRQSLGQGPEFLIYFQGTGAADDSGLPNDRFFAVRPEGSVSTLKIQRTERGDSAVYLCASSENRGSGYTFGSGTRLTVV.

The chain employs TRBV10-3 and TRBJ1-5, with D possibly TRBD1 on 6 matching bases. The CDR3 has 15 residues. CDR1 is ENHRY, CDR2 SYGVKD, per germline. Between the trimmed V and J ends, which lost 5 bases and 1 base, there was a span of 12 bases. The CDR3 DNA follows: TGTGCCATCAGTACTGGACAGCAAAGCAATCAGCCCCAGCATTTT. It specifies CAISTGQQSNQPQHF.

This chain links TRBV4-1 with TRBJ1-2; D is undetermined. Germline lookup yields CDR1 MGHRA and CDR2 YSYEKL. V was shortened by 0 bases and J by 1 base, with 18 bases between the two germline ends. There are 18 residues in the CDR3. The CDR3 spells CASSQESQVIVLNYGYTF. The CDR3 nucleotides read TGCGCCAGCAGCCAAGAGTCGCAGGTGATAGTTCTTAACTATGGCTACACCTTC.

The chain uses TRBV5-5 and TRBJ1-5; D unclear. This CDR3 is built from 13 residues. V was cut by 0 bases and J by 5 bases, with 6 bases left in between. Germline V gene lookup returns CDR1 SGHKS and CDR2 YYEKEE (reference sequence). CDR3 in DNA: TGTGCCAGCAGCTTGGATGGCTATCAGCCCCAGCATTTT. This codes for CASSLDGYQPQHF. The full variable domain, its missing parts supplied by reference TRBV5-5 and TRBJ1-5, is DAGVTQSPTHLIKTRGQQVTLRCSPISGHKSVSWYQQVLGQGPQFIFQYYEKEERGRGNFPDRFSARQFPNYSSELNVNALLLGDSALYLCASSLDGYQPQHFGDGTRLSIL.